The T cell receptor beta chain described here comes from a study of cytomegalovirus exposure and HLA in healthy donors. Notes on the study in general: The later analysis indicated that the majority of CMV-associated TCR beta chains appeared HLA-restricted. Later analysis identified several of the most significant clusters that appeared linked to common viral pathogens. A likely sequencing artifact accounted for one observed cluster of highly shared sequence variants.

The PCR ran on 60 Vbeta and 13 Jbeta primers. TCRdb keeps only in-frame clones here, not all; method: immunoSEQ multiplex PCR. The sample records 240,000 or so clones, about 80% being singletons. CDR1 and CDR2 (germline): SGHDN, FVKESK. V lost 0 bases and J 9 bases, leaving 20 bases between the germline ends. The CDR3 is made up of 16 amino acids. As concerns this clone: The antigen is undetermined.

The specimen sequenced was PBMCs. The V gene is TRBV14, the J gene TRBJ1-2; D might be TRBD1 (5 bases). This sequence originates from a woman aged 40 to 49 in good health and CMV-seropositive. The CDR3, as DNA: TGTGCCAGCAGCCAAGATCTTAGGGACTGGGGAGGAAGCTACACCTTC. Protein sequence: CASSQDLRDWGGSYTF. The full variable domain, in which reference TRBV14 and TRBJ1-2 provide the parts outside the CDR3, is EAGVTQFPSHSVIEKGQTVTLRCDPISGHDNLYWYRRVMGKEIKFLLHFVKESKQDESGMPNNRFLAERTGGTYSTLKVQPAELEDSGVYFCASSQDLRDWGGSYTFGSGTRLTVV.